What follows are 22 T cell receptor beta chains derived from one specimen sequenced in a study of blood T cells in healthy people across ages. A second PCR of roughly 7 to 11 cycles used a sample-barcoded 5' primer and a J-beta primer mix. TCRdb reanalysed the 5' RACE reads using MiXCR and keeps one entry per CDR3 protein. The data hold about 1.1 million distinct CDR3 sequences, with 35% to 40% observed a single time. The sequencing input was blood. These TCRs come from a man younger than 35 in good health.

By proportion, this clonotype is medium-sized (0.01 to 0.1%). The chain is built from TRBV7-2 and TRBJ2-3; D is unresolved. The CDR3 length is 14 residues. V was clipped by 1 base and J by 3 bases, with 8 bases between them. Germline lookup yields CDR1 SGHTA and CDR2 FQGNSA. CDR3 loop: CASSLGPPTDTQYF. The CDR3 DNA reads TGTGCCAGCAGCTTAGGACCCCCTACAGATACGCAGTATTTT.

The rearrangement joins TRBV12-3 or TRBV12-4 to TRBJ2-6; D might be TRBD1 (6 bases). CDR3 length: 17 amino acids. Trimming took 6 bases from V and 4 from J, leaving 19 bases between them. CDR3 in DNA: TGTGCCAGCAGCGCAGAACAGGGTTCTTCCGGGGCCAACGTCCTGACTTTC. Its protein is CASSAEQGSSGANVLTF.

This clonotype was seen a single time. The chain recombines TRBV5-1 with TRBJ2-5; 11 nucleotides align to TRBD1. The CDR3 runs to 15 residues. After removal of 4 bases from V and 11 bases from J, the junction contained 13 bases not matched to a gene. Looked up from germline, CDR1 is SGHRS and CDR2 is YFSETQ. The CDR3 reads CASSIRDRGFDEQYF. The CDR3, as DNA: TGCGCCAGCAGCATACGGGACAGGGGGTTCGATGAGCAGTACTTC.

This clonotype was observed many times. V gene TRBV6-5 combines with J gene TRBJ2-7, with 7 bases fitting TRBD1. Trimming at V came to 10 bases and at J to 3 bases, leaving 18 bases not matched to a gene. The CDR3 has 16 amino acids. The germline V gene has CDR1 MNHEY and CDR2 SVGAGI. The CDR3 DNA follows: TGTGCCAAGACGTCTATTGGGACAGCCGGGCGCTACGAGCAGTACTTC. This encodes CAKTSIGTAGRYEQYF.

This clonotype was counted only a few times. The V call is TRBV20-1, the J call TRBJ2-3; the D is unclear. Germline CDR1 is DFQATT and CDR2 is SNEGSKA (reference sequence). Trimming shortened V by 6 bases and J by 2 bases, and 18 bases separated the two germline ends. The CDR3 is made up of 15 amino acids. The CDR3: CSADRPATDTDTQYF. The CDR3 bases are TGCAGTGCGGATCGTCCAGCGACTGACACAGATACGCAGTATTTT.

This clonotype was detected only a few times. This sequence joins TRBV4-2 and TRBJ2-1; a weak D match, TRBD2 (5 bases). The J call may not be correct, given that the DNA end is closer to TRBJ2-7. This CDR3 comprises 16 residues. Germline-derived CDR1 and CDR2 are LGHNA and YNFKEQ. The CDR3 nucleotides read TGTGCCAGCAGCCAAGTTGTAGCGAGCTCCTACAATGAGCAGTACTTC. Translating it yields CASSQVVASSYNEQYF.

The chain uses TRBV9 and TRBJ2-3; the D is unclear. From germline, CDR1 is SGDLS and CDR2 YYNGEE. The CDR3 is 16 residues long. V was cut by 3 bases and J by 1 base, with 15 bases left in between. The DNA for the CDR3 is TGTGCCAGCAGCGAGACCCCTGGGCGGCGCACAGATACGCAGTATTTT. Translated: CASSETPGRRTDTQYF.

This clonotype was counted only a few times. The CDR3 sequence: CASTRAGTKQETQYF. CDR3 bases: TGTGCCAGCACCCGTGCGGGTACTAAACAAGAGACCCAGTACTTC. The chain uses TRBV7-9 and TRBJ2-5, with D maybe TRBD2 (5 bases). CDR1 and CDR2 (germline): SEHNR, FQNEAQ (reference sequence). This CDR3 has 15 amino acids. Trimming cost V 7 bases and J 2 bases, with 17 bases left between them.

Details on this clonotype: A much more abundant neighbour one base away suggests this may be a read error. V usage is TRBV5-1 and J usage is TRBJ2-3, with D unclear. The V gene lost 1 base and the J gene lost 2 bases, with 11 bases spanning the gap. Looked up from germline, CDR1 is SGHRS and CDR2 is YFSETQ. CDR3 length: 15 residues. In nucleotides, the CDR3 is TGCGCCAGCAGCTTGACTGGCAGCCCCACAGATACGCAGTATTTT. Its protein product is CASSLTGSPTDTQYF.

This clonotype has only a few counts. The V and J genes are TRBV20-1 and TRBJ1-5; D gene uncertain. V was cut by 3 bases and J by 4 bases, with 10 bases left in between. Germline V lookup: CDR1 DFQATT, CDR2 SNEGSKA (reference sequence). The CDR3 covers 13 residues. The CDR3 bases are TGCAGTGCTAGTTCTGCAGGAAATCAGCCCCAGCATTTT. Protein: CSASSAGNQPQHF.

J is TRBJ2-7 and V is TRBV12-3 or TRBV12-4; D is uncertain. The CDR3 covers 16 residues. The germline V and J ends were trimmed by 5 bases and 9 bases, with 26 bases remaining between them. DNA for the CDR3: TGTGCCAGCAGTCCACTAACTAACGGCGGCTACAATGGGCAGTACTTC. Its protein product is CASSPLTNGGYNGQYF.

The chain has TRBV30 and TRBJ2-3; D might be TRBD1 or TRBD2, each matching 5 bases. The ends were cut back, 4 bases at V and 4 bases at J, with 12 bases in the middle. CDR1 is GTSNPN, CDR2 SVGIG, per germline (reference sequence). This CDR3 has 13 amino acids. The CDR3 DNA reads TGTGCCTGGATTACACGGGGCGCAGATACGCAGTATTTT. It is translated as CAWITRGADTQYF. Together with reference TRBV30 and TRBJ2-3, the CDR3 gives the full variable domain: SQTIHQWPATLVQPVGSPLSLECTVEGTSNPNLYWYRQAAGRGLQLLFYSVGIGQISSEVPQNLSASRPQDRQFILSSKKLLLSDSGFYLCAWITRGADTQYFGPGTRLTVL.

J is TRBJ1-5 and V is TRBV5-1; D ambiguous. The germline V and J ends were trimmed by 3 bases and 1 base, with 14 bases remaining between them. This CDR3 has 16 amino acids. Germline loops: CDR1 SGHRS, CDR2 YFSETQ. This chain's CDR3 is CASSSGTGSSNQPQHF. Written as DNA, the CDR3 is TGCGCCAGCAGCTCCGGCACCGGGTCAAGCAATCAGCCCCAGCATTTT.

This rearrangement joins TRBV10-3 to TRBJ2-3; 9 nucleotides align to TRBD2. Trimming removed 7 bases from V and 5 bases from J; junction bases left unmatched: 13. In germline, CDR1 is ENHRY, CDR2 SYGVKD. This CDR3 has 16 amino acids. For the CDR3, the DNA is TGTGCCATCAAGTCTTCCGCGGGGGGGGTTAAAGATACGCAGTATTTT. Protein: CAIKSSAGGVKDTQYF.

The sample holds a few counts of this clonotype. The J gene is TRBJ2-1, the V gene TRBV9, with a tentative D call TRBD2 (6 bases). Germline V gene sequence: CDR1 SGDLS, CDR2 YYNGEE. This CDR3 comprises 16 residues. Trimming left V 3 bases short and J 1 base short, with 14 bases between. The chain's CDR3 is CASSGPSGSSYNEQFF. CDR3 bases: TGTGCCAGCAGCGGACCAAGCGGGTCATCCTACAATGAGCAGTTCTTC.

V gene TRBV6-2 or TRBV6-3 combines with J gene TRBJ2-1, with 8 bases that match TRBD2. CDR1 MNHEY and CDR2 SVGEGT come from the germline V gene. This CDR3 comprises 15 residues. J lost 2 bases, V lost 5 bases, and 5 bases had no gene match. CDR3 sequence reads: CASSRTLAAYNEQFF. CDR3 coding DNA: TGTGCCAGCAGTCGAACACTAGCGGCCTACAATGAGCAGTTCTTC.

The chain carries TRBV5-5 and TRBJ1-2; a weak D match, TRBD1 (5 bases). V lost 0 bases and J lost 3, with 15 bases in between. The CDR3 is 16 amino acids. Germline lookup yields CDR1 SGHKS and CDR2 YYEKEE (reference sequence). The CDR3 sequence is CASSLVAPQGDYGYTF. CDR3 sequence (DNA): TGTGCCAGCAGCTTGGTTGCCCCCCAAGGGGACTATGGCTACACCTTC.

The CDR3 is CASSQEGRGGHTEAFF. The CDR3 bases are TGTGCCAGCAGCCAAGAGGGCAGGGGGGGGCACACTGAAGCTTTCTTT. The J gene is TRBJ1-1, the V gene TRBV3-1, with 7 bases that match TRBD1. This CDR3 is built from 16 residues. Germline CDR1 is LGHDT and CDR2 is YNNKEL (reference sequence). V dropped 0 bases and J dropped 3; count of bases not matched to a gene: 7.

The table lists this clonotype with a few counts. The chain recombines TRBV9 with TRBJ2-1, with TRBD2 matching 9 bases. Looked up from germline, CDR1 is SGDLS and CDR2 is YYNGEE. There are 15 residues in the CDR3. V gave up 3 bases and J gave up 5 bases; unmatched junction bases: 6. As DNA, the CDR3 is TGTGCCAGCAGCGCAACTAGCGGGCGCCACAATGAGCAGTTCTTC. It is translated as CASSATSGRHNEQFF.

This clonotype was seen many times. The chain carries TRBV5-1 and TRBJ2-3; D is undetermined. CDR3 size: 14 residues. The V and J ends lost 0 bases and 2 bases respectively, with 7 bases between them. Germline V gives CDR1 SGHRS, CDR2 YFSETQ. The DNA of the CDR3 is TGCGCCAGCAGCTTGGGCAGATACACAGATACGCAGTATTTT. Protein: CASSLGRYTDTQYF.

The table lists this clonotype with a few counts. V usage is TRBV7-9 and J usage is TRBJ1-2; no clear D. The V gene lost 2 bases and the J gene lost 2 bases, with 9 bases spanning the gap. The CDR3 is 14 residues long. Germline V gene data show CDR1 as SEHNR and CDR2 as FQNEAQ (reference sequence). The CDR3 protein is CASSLKRQNYGYTF. In nucleotides, the CDR3 is TGTGCCAGCAGCTTAAAAAGGCAAAACTATGGCTACACCTTC.

In this sample, this clonotype turned up a few times. CDR3 in amino acids: CASSQDMLGAGEAFF. CDR3 bases: TGCGCCAGCAGCCAAGATATGTTAGGGGCAGGAGAAGCTTTCTTT. V is TRBV4-3 and J is TRBJ1-1, with D perhaps TRBD1 (5 bases). Trimming shortened V by 0 bases and J by 8 bases, and 16 bases separated the two germline ends. The CDR3 consists of 15 residues. Germline-derived CDR1 and CDR2 are LGHNA and YSLEER.